A single sample is the source of the 26 T cell receptor beta chains below, sequenced in a study of T cell changes during pregnancy in multiple sclerosis. The data were produced by immunoSEQ multiplex PCR, yet TCRdb's version contains in-frame clones alone and is incomplete. In the table there are tens of thousands of clones, around nine tenths of which are singletons. The specimen comprised peripheral blood, sampled after pregnancy. The receptors come from a female donor in good health, enrolled as a control in a pregnancy study.

This clone is termed medium-sized. The chain has TRBV28 and TRBJ2-2; TRBD2 aligns across 7 bases. J gave up 1 base and V 10 bases, and 9 bases lay outside the gene matches. In germline, CDR1 is MDHEN, CDR2 SYDVKM. The CDR3 covers 15 residues. In nucleotides, the CDR3 is TGTGCCACCCGCCCCACTAGCGAGAACACCGGGGAGCTGTTTTTT. This translates into CATRPTSENTGELFF.

The rearrangement links TRBV7-2 to TRBJ2-2; a possible D gene is TRBD1 (6 bases). CDR1 is SGHTA and CDR2 is FQGNSA in the germline V gene. V was shortened by 1 base and J by 6 bases, with 12 bases between the two germline ends. This CDR3 is built from 15 residues. The CDR3 DNA sequence: TGTGCCAGCAGCTTAGAGCCCTACAGGGCCGGGGAGCTGTTTTTT. It yields the protein CASSLEPYRAGELFF.

The J gene is TRBJ1-1, the V gene TRBV19; D unclear. Per the germline V gene, CDR1 is LNHDA and CDR2 is SQIVND (reference sequence). V was clipped by 1 base and J by 6 bases, with 12 bases between them. This CDR3 spans 14 amino acids. CDR3 DNA sequence: TGTGCCAGTAGTATAGCAGATCGCCACCCTGAAGCTTTCTTT. Residues: CASSIADRHPEAFF.

J is TRBJ2-1 and V is TRBV10-3; D perhaps matches TRBD2 (5 bases). The ends were cut back, 3 bases at V and 8 bases at J, with 8 bases in the middle. The germline V gene encodes CDR1 ENHRY and CDR2 SYGVKD. The length of the CDR3 is 12 residues. DNA of the CDR3: TGTGCCATCAGTGATGAGGGCCATGAGCAGTTCTTC. The encoded protein is CAISDEGHEQFF.

This chain uses TRBV7-2 with TRBJ1-5, with D possibly being TRBD1 (6 bases). The V gene's germline CDR1 is SGHTA and CDR2 FQGNSA. The CDR3 is 14 residues long. With 4 bases removed from V and 7 bases from J, the gap between germline ends came to 14 bases. CDR3: CASSWAGGEQPQHF. In DNA form, the CDR3 reads TGTGCCAGCAGCTGGGCGGGGGGCGAACAGCCCCAGCATTTT.

This chain uses TRBV28 with TRBJ1-4; TRBD1 aligns across 7 bases. After removal of 10 bases from V and 2 bases from J, the junction contained 10 bases not matched to a gene. This CDR3 spans 15 amino acids. Germline lookup yields CDR1 MDHEN and CDR2 SYDVKM. CDR3 loop: CATRVQGGTNEKLFF. The CDR3 DNA follows: TGTGCCACCAGAGTCCAGGGGGGCACTAATGAAAAACTGTTTTTT.

CDR3 sequence (DNA): TGTGCCAGCAGTATAGCGGGAACCTCTGATACGCAGTATTTT. Protein product: CASSIAGTSDTQYF. The V and J genes are TRBV27 and TRBJ2-3, with TRBD2 matching over 8 bases. This CDR3 has 14 residues. Per the germline V gene, CDR1 is MNHEY and CDR2 is SMNVEV (reference sequence). V was pared by 5 bases and J by 6 bases, with 7 bases of the junction left unmatched.

The V and J genes are TRBV5-1 and TRBJ2-5; tentative D call: TRBD1 (6 bases). This CDR3 comprises 15 residues. From germline, CDR1 is SGHRS and CDR2 YFSETQ. Trimming removed 2 bases at V and 4 bases at J, with 15 bases between. The CDR3 region is CASSLEYRGGETQYF. CDR3 nucleotide sequence: TGCGCCAGCAGCTTAGAGTATCGAGGGGGAGAGACCCAGTACTTC. The full variable domain, its missing parts supplied by reference TRBV5-1 and TRBJ2-5, is KAGVTQTPRYLIKTRGQQVTLSCSPISGHRSVSWYQQTPGQGLQFLFEYFSETQRNKGNFPGRFSGRQFSNSRSEMNVSTLELGDSALYLCASSLEYRGGETQYFGPGTRLLVL.

This chain uses TRBV4-2 with TRBJ2-3; maybe TRBD2 (6 bases). This CDR3 has 16 residues. Germline CDR1 and CDR2: LGHNA and YNFKEQ. The ends were cut back, 1 base at V and 8 bases at J, with 19 bases in the middle. The CDR3 protein is CASSQGHRSSGPTQYF. The CDR3, as DNA: TGTGCCAGCAGCCAAGGGCACCGGAGTAGCGGCCCTACGCAGTATTTT.

The chain is built from TRBV28 and TRBJ2-7, with 8 bases lining up with TRBD1. The CDR3 runs 15 residues. V was pared by 6 bases and J by 2 bases, with 9 bases of the junction left unmatched. Per the germline V gene, CDR1 is MDHEN and CDR2 is SYDVKM. CDR3 coding DNA: TGTGCCAGCAGCCTCAGAGGACAGGGTGCCTACGAGCAGTACTTC. Translation gives CASSLRGQGAYEQYF.

The gene calls are TRBV10-1 and TRBJ1-6; 9 bases are a match to TRBD1. Germline V CDR1 and CDR2: WNHNN, SYGVQD (reference sequence). The CDR3 consists of 12 residues. After removal of 8 bases from V and 7 bases from J, the junction contained 0 bases not matched to a gene. The CDR3 coding sequence is TGCGCCAGCGGGACAGGGAATTCACCCCTCCACTTT. Translating it yields CASGTGNSPLHF.

The chain joins TRBV28 to TRBJ2-3, with D unresolved. In germline, CDR1 is MDHEN, CDR2 SYDVKM. The CDR3 is made up of 14 amino acids. Trimming pared 2 bases from V and 2 bases from J, leaving 8 bases between. CDR3 in amino acids: CASSLGQITDTQYF. The CDR3 DNA reads TGTGCCAGCAGTTTAGGGCAGATCACAGATACGCAGTATTTT.

The CDR3 DNA is TGTGCCAGTAGTACCGGACAGGGATGGGACACTGAAGCTTTCTTT. Its translation: CASSTGQGWDTEAFF. The V call is TRBV19, the J call TRBJ1-1; the match to TRBD1 covers 8 bases. The CDR3 has 15 amino acids. Germline V gene sequence: CDR1 LNHDA, CDR2 SQIVND (reference sequence). With V trimmed by 4 bases and J by 3 bases, 7 bases remained unmatched.

V usage is TRBV7-6 and J usage is TRBJ2-1; 13 bases fit TRBD2. The germline gives CDR1 SGHVS, CDR2 FNYEAQ. Losses at the gene ends were 2 bases for V and 0 bases for J; bases not matched to a gene: 1. CDR3 length: 17 amino acids. The CDR3: CASSLWTSGSSYNEQFF. The CDR3 DNA reads TGTGCCAGCAGCTTATGGACTAGCGGGAGCTCCTACAATGAGCAGTTCTTC.

The chain links TRBV7-8 to TRBJ2-1, with TRBD2 identical over 13 bases. Per the germline V gene, CDR1 is SGHVS and CDR2 is FQNEAQ. V trimming: 4 bases; J trimming: 3 bases; junction bases outside the gene matches: 9. The CDR3 extends over 18 amino acids. This CDR3 reads CASSSPVGTSGIYNEQFF. CDR3 bases: TGTGCCAGCAGCTCCCCGGTCGGGACTAGCGGGATCTACAATGAGCAGTTCTTC.

The chain uses TRBV2 and TRBJ1-1; the match to TRBD1 covers 9 bases. CDR3 size: 15 residues. Germline CDR1 SNHLY, CDR2 FYNNEI. With V trimmed by 5 bases and J by 1 base, 5 bases remained unmatched. Written as DNA, the CDR3 is TGTGCCAGCAGTCTCGGGACAGGGAGGAACACTGAAGCTTTCTTT. Its protein product is CASSLGTGRNTEAFF. Using reference TRBV2 and TRBJ1-1 for the parts outside the CDR3, the full variable domain is EPEVTQTPSHQVTQMGQEVILRCVPISNHLYFYWYRQILGQKVEFLVSFYNNEISEKSEIFDDQFSVERPDGSNFTLKIRSTKLEDSAMYFCASSLGTGRNTEAFFGQGTRLTVV.

CDR3 bases: TGCGCCAGCAGCCAGACAGTCTCTGGAAACACCATATATTTT. It encodes CASSQTVSGNTIYF. The chain carries TRBV5-1 and TRBJ1-3, with D tentatively TRBD1 (5 bases). Germline CDR1 reads SGHRS; CDR2 reads YFSETQ. The V end lost 4 bases, the J end lost 0 bases, and 8 bases lay between the germline ends. This CDR3 is built from 14 residues.

The chain couples TRBV30 to TRBJ1-6; the match to TRBD1 covers 7 bases. V shed 3 bases and J 11 bases; nucleotides not matched to a gene: 10. The CDR3 totals 14 residues. Germline CDR1 is GTSNPN and CDR2 is SVGIG (reference sequence). DNA of the CDR3: TGTGCCTGGAGGAGGGAACAGGGGAATACACCCCTCCACTTT. Translating gives CAWRREQGNTPLHF.

The J gene is TRBJ2-1, the V gene TRBV27; 11 nucleotides line up with TRBD2. V lost 0 bases, J lost 7 bases, and 5 bases stayed unmatched. CDR3 length: 16 amino acids. Per the germline V gene, CDR1 is MNHEY and CDR2 is SMNVEV (reference sequence). CDR3 nucleotide sequence: TGTGCCAGCAGTTTATCTCCGCGACTAGCGGGGAATGAGCAGTTCTTC. Amino acid sequence: CASSLSPRLAGNEQFF.

This rearrangement joins TRBV7-9 to TRBJ2-1; 10 bases line up with TRBD1. CDR1 and CDR2 (germline): SEHNR, FQNEAQ (reference sequence). There are 19 residues in the CDR3. V was clipped by 3 bases and J by 7 bases; unmatched bases: 18. The CDR3 spells CASSLSGGSWTGGGNEQFF. CDR3 bases: TGTGCCAGCAGCTTGAGTGGGGGATCGTGGACAGGGGGTGGTAATGAGCAGTTCTTC.

This chain links TRBV11-3 with TRBJ2-1; 10 nucleotides agree with TRBD1. CDR3 length equals 15 residues. The ends lost 5 bases at V and 7 bases at J; junction bases unmatched: 8. Germline V gene data show CDR1 as SGHNT and CDR2 as YENEEA. The CDR3 DNA reads as TGTGCCAGCAGCGCCCGGGACAGGGGTGAGAATGAGCAGTTCTTC. Amino acid sequence: CASSARDRGENEQFF. Variable domain in full (rest from reference TRBV11-3 and TRBJ2-1): EAGVVQSPRYKIIEKKQPVAFWCNPISGHNTLYWYLQNLGQGPELLIRYENEEAVDDSQLPKDRFSAERLKGVDSTLKIQPAELGDSAVYLCASSARDRGENEQFFGPGTRLTVL.

V is TRBV5-5 and J is TRBJ1-1; D perhaps matches TRBD1 (5 bases). Trimming cost V 0 bases and J 0 bases, with 12 bases left between them. This CDR3 is built from 16 residues. Germline V gene lookup returns CDR1 SGHKS and CDR2 YYEKEE (reference sequence). In DNA, the CDR3 is TGTGCCAGCAGCTTGGGAGCAGGGCATATGAACACTGAAGCTTTCTTT. As protein: CASSLGAGHMNTEAFF.

CDR3 DNA: TGTGCCAGCAGGATAGGCACAGATACGCAGTATTTT. This encodes CASRIGTDTQYF. The chain recombines TRBV2 with TRBJ2-3; no clear D. V gave up 6 bases and J gave up 1 base, with 5 bases separating them. Germline CDR1 SNHLY, CDR2 FYNNEI. The CDR3 is 12 amino acids.

The chain joins TRBV7-3 to TRBJ2-1, with 9 bases matching TRBD2. Germline CDR1 is SGHTA and CDR2 is FQGTGA. With 0 bases clipped from V and 9 bases from J, the junction kept 6 bases outside the gene matches. This CDR3 comprises 15 residues. The CDR3 reads CASSLTVSGRSEQFF. The CDR3 DNA sequence: TGTGCCAGCAGCTTAACGGTTAGCGGGAGAAGTGAGCAGTTCTTC.

The rearrangement uses TRBV7-8 and TRBJ1-2; weak D call: TRBD1 (6 bases). The germline gives CDR1 SGHVS, CDR2 FQNEAQ. V lost 1 base and J lost 7, with 19 bases in between. The CDR3 has 16 residues. Written as DNA, the CDR3 is TGTGCCAGCAGCTTAGTAGGGACGGGCAGGGGCAGTGGCTACACCTTC. Protein: CASSLVGTGRGSGYTF.

CDR3 loop: CASSLAGQGESSYNSPLHF. The CDR3 nucleotides are TGTGCCAGCAGCTTAGCAGGCCAGGGGGAAAGCTCCTATAATTCACCCCTCCACTTT. The chain combines TRBV7-2 with TRBJ1-6, with 7 bases identical to TRBD1. V shed 0 bases and J 0 bases; nucleotides not matched to a gene: 8. Germline loops: CDR1 SGHTA, CDR2 FQGNSA. The CDR3 spans 19 residues.